This entry features one T cell receptor (beta chain) sequence. Its antigen is undetermined. The sample originates from a study of T cell responses to AZD1222 COVID-19 vaccine. Findings and caveats of the study: A mostly white British donor set with more females was recruited, and clonal diversity was possibly underestimated. In all cases, repertoires were sampled only after the peak T cell response. Recipients of two AZD1222 doses showed rising Spike-specific TCR breadth and depth. Baseline seropositivity characterized only six or seven AZD1222 recipients.

Method: immunoSEQ multiplex PCR; TCRdb's copy keeps in-frame clones and lacks some. Of more than 80,000 clones listed, roughly nine tenths were seen once; the top ten hold more than 2%. This CDR3 is 13 amino acids long. Germline CDR1 reads DFQATT; CDR2 reads SNEGSKA (reference sequence). V shed 3 bases and J shed 5 bases, with 13 bases lying between them. The clonotype comes from an adult who received the AZD1222 COVID-19 vaccine. V is TRBV20-1 and J is TRBJ1-1; D may be TRBD1 (6 bases). Specimen: peripheral blood, collected 28 days after the second AZD1222 dose. CDR3 nucleotides: TGCAGTGCTAGTCAGATGAGGGGGACTGAAGCTTTCTTT. As protein: CSASQMRGTEAFF.